This entry is about one T cell receptor beta chain. It has no known antigen specificity. Base qualities are not at hand, and no much larger clone is one base apart. The record originates from a study of blood T cell repertoires in COVID-19 (dated by TCRdb to the early 2020s). Notes on the research overall: Samples from collaborators originated in the United States, Italy and Spain and spanned both the acute and convalescent phases of COVID-19. The material from the prospective study consisted of cDNA or gDNA derived from T cells, B-cell-depleted T cells, or PBMCs. A de-identified subject ID, COVID-19 status, age in years and sex were almost always included in the sample metadata. The repertoires were made available in a free public database intended to serve as a resource for research on the immune response to SARS-CoV-2. The samples were drawn from two sources: the first 160 participants of the ongoing ImmuneRACE study, and about 1,300 subjects contributed by 6 global collaborators. The dataset comprised deeply sampled blood TCRbeta repertoires from subjects exposed to, actively infected with, or recovered from COVID-19. Where HLA class I and class II types were available, the types were taken from metadata supplied by the sample provider, not from assay-based typing. Paper-wide results and their limitations: How much clinical and demographic metadata was included differed by source and by participant, and the metadata was provided uncurated.

TCRbeta CDR3 regions were amplified from genomic DNA by means of the immunoSEQ Assay, a bias-controlled multiplex PCR. The original methods were these. Nucleated cell counts per sample were estimated from amplification of reference gene primers within the assay. To quantify the absolute abundance of each unique TCRbeta CDR3 rearrangement, sequence reads were collapsed and filtered. For each sample, productive Simpson clonality was calculated as the square root of Simpson's diversity index across productive rearrangements. The table comes from immuneACCESS by way of TCRdb, which keeps in-frame sequences with V and J called. Part of the clones is missing from these tables; in studies checked, under half for an unresolved V gene and the rest for unknown reasons. V and J calls and clone size are those listed in that table; D and trimming were worked out from the DNA. The sample records approximately 140,000 clones, 88% of which are singletons. Roughly 2.2% of the sample is taken by the ten largest.

Each collaborating institution followed its own protocols to collect whole blood in K2EDTA tubes. Collaborator samples were shipped for TCRbeta analysis as frozen whole blood, isolated PBMCs, or DNA extracted from either sample type. Trimming accounts for 0 bases at V and 5 bases at J, while the number of junction bases matched to no gene is 13. From the cysteine through the phenylalanine, the CDR3 covers 19 amino acids. Only CDR3 DNA remains: 57 bases, in frame from the first base. CDR1 and CDR2, per the germline V gene, are SGHTA and FQGNSA. The chain links TRBV7-2 with TRBJ2-5; 12 central bases correspond to TRBD2. Input material: peripheral blood. The sequence derives from a man in his sixties or seventies with active COVID-19. The DNA sequence is given as TGTGCCAGCAGCTTAGCGATCGGGGCTAGCGGGAGGGCCGGGGAGACCCAGTACTTC. Its translation reads: CASSLAIGASGRAGETQYF.